The 32 T cell receptor beta chains below all came from one sample that was sequenced in a study of blood T cell repertoires in COVID-19. Assay: immunoSEQ multiplex PCR; the TCRdb copy retains only in-frame clones and omits some. The sample holds about 92,000 clones, over 80% seen once. Sequencing was performed on peripheral blood. The receptors here all came from a woman of 80 years or more with active or convalescent COVID-19.

The rearrangement joins TRBV13 to TRBJ2-2, with TRBD2 identical over 8 bases. The CDR3 is 16 amino acids. Germline CDR1 and CDR2: PRHDT and FYEKMQ (reference sequence). V trimming: 1 base; J trimming: 4 bases; junction bases outside the gene matches: 5. CDR3 sequence: CASSLAPSGPTGELFF. The CDR3 bases are TGTGCCAGCAGCTTAGCCCCTAGCGGGCCCACCGGGGAGCTGTTTTTT.

J is TRBJ2-3 and V is TRBV6-5; TRBD2 aligns across 11 bases. This CDR3 has 15 residues. The J segment lost 4 bases and the V segment lost 8 bases, leaving 8 bases of the junction unmatched. CDR1 and CDR2 (germline): MNHEY, SVGAGI. CDR3 nucleotides: TGTGCCAGCCGGCCGGGACTAGCGGTCCCAGATACGCAGTATTTT. Residues: CASRPGLAVPDTQYF.

This chain connects TRBV28 to TRBJ2-1; perhaps TRBD1 as D (5 bases). Germline loops: CDR1 MDHEN, CDR2 SYDVKM. V was cut by 10 bases and J by 11 bases, with 12 bases left in between. This CDR3 spans 10 amino acids. CDR3 nucleotide sequence: TGTGCCACCACTAACAGGCAGCAGTTCTTC. This codes for CATTNRQQFF. Variable domain in full (rest from reference TRBV28 and TRBJ2-1): DVKVTQSSRYLVKRTGEKVFLECVQDMDHENMFWYRQDPGLGLRLIYFSYDVKMKEKGDIPEGYSVSREKKERFSLILESASTNQTSMYLCATTNRQQFFGPGTRLTVL.

This clone was seen more than once but under ten times. The gene calls are TRBV30 and TRBJ2-7; 7 bases fit TRBD1. Germline V gene lookup returns CDR1 GTSNPN and CDR2 SVGIG (reference sequence). The V segment lost 4 bases and the J segment 3 bases; nucleotides outside the gene matches: 6. The CDR3 extends over 13 amino acids. Here the CDR3 reads CAWNTGVDYEQYF. CDR3 DNA sequence: TGTGCCTGGAATACAGGGGTCGACTACGAGCAGTACTTC. The full variable domain, in which reference TRBV30 and TRBJ2-7 provide the parts outside the CDR3, is SQTIHQWPATLVQPVGSPLSLECTVEGTSNPNLYWYRQAAGRGLQLLFYSVGIGQISSEVPQNLSASRPQDRQFILSSKKLLLSDSGFYLCAWNTGVDYEQYFGPGTRLTVT.

This chain connects TRBV19 to TRBJ2-2; D is perhaps TRBD2 (6 bases). Per the germline V gene, CDR1 is LNHDA and CDR2 is SQIVND (reference sequence). The CDR3 consists of 15 residues. Trimming pared 6 bases from V and 3 bases from J, leaving 14 bases between. CDR3 protein: CASSQTPGDTGELFF. CDR3 nucleotides: TGTGCCAGTAGCCAGACGCCGGGGGACACCGGGGAGCTGTTTTTT.

The chain carries TRBV2 and TRBJ2-7, with D possibly TRBD2 on 6 matching bases. Between the trimmed V and J ends, which lost 6 bases and 5 bases, there was a span of 17 bases. The CDR3 length is 14 residues. Per germline, CDR1 SNHLY and CDR2 FYNNEI. CDR3 coding DNA: TGTGCCAGCAGAACCGGGACTGCCATAGACGAGCAGTACTTC. Protein product: CASRTGTAIDEQYF.

The gene calls are TRBV7-3 and TRBJ2-3; 11 positions agree with TRBD2. CDR1 is SGHTA and CDR2 is FQGTGA in the germline V gene. V was clipped by 5 bases and J by 2 bases; unmatched bases: 6. CDR3 length: 16 residues. The DNA for the CDR3 is TGTGCCAGCAGCCTCCGACTAGCGGGACCCACAGATACGCAGTATTTT. This translates into CASSLRLAGPTDTQYF.

V usage is TRBV30 and J usage is TRBJ2-3; possible D gene TRBD2, 6 bases. V lost 5 bases to trimming and J lost 2 bases, with 8 bases between them. The germline V gene has CDR1 GTSNPN and CDR2 SVGIG (reference sequence). The CDR3 sequence is 12 residues long. Here the CDR3 reads CAWGLYTDTQYF. The CDR3 coding sequence is TGTGCCTGGGGACTATACACAGATACGCAGTATTTT.

Here the CDR3 reads CASKRVLYNEQFF. Here the CDR3 DNA reads TGCGCCAGCAAGAGGGTCCTTTACAATGAGCAGTTCTTC. The V call is TRBV5-1, the J call TRBJ2-1; tentatively, D is TRBD2 (5 bases). The CDR3 contains 13 residues. CDR1 and CDR2 (germline): SGHRS, YFSETQ. The ends were cut back, 6 bases at V and 4 bases at J, with 11 bases in the middle.

The chain uses TRBV19 and TRBJ1-2; 8 positions agree with TRBD1. The V gene's germline CDR1 is LNHDA and CDR2 SQIVND (reference sequence). J gave up 6 bases and V 4 bases, and 13 bases lay outside the gene matches. The CDR3 spans 16 residues. The CDR3 DNA reads as TGTGCCAGTAGTAGAAACCCTATCAGGGGGCAGGATGGCTACACCTTC. Encoded protein: CASSRNPIRGQDGYTF.

This clone occurred once. The chain combines TRBV7-2 with TRBJ1-6; D remains unclear. The V end lost 3 bases, the J end lost 0 bases, and 6 bases lay between the germline ends. This CDR3 spans 15 amino acids. Germline CDR1 SGHTA, CDR2 FQGNSA. The CDR3 sequence: CASSLLSSYNSPLHF. In nucleotides, the CDR3 is TGTGCCAGCAGCTTGTTGAGCTCCTATAATTCACCCCTCCACTTT.

The chain carries TRBV25-1 and TRBJ1-5; a weak D match, TRBD1 (5 bases). Between the trimmed V and J ends, which lost 8 bases and 3 bases, there was a span of 17 bases. This CDR3 contains 15 residues. Germline values: CDR1 MGHDK, CDR2 SYGVNS. CDR3 nucleotide sequence: TGTGCCAGCGCCCGCCAGGGAGGGTACAATCAGCCCCAGCATTTT. Translated, it gives CASARQGGYNQPQHF. Full variable domain (outside the CDR3, taken from reference TRBV25-1 and TRBJ1-5): EADIYQTPRYLVIGTGKKITLECSQTMGHDKMYWYQQDPGMELHLIHYSYGVNSTEKGDLSSESTVSRIRTEHFPLTLESARPSHTSQYLCASARQGGYNQPQHFGDGTRLSIL.

This clone was seen a few times. This chain joins TRBV28 and TRBJ1-2, with 8 positions matching TRBD1. The CDR3 extends over 13 amino acids. Germline V gene lookup returns CDR1 MDHEN and CDR2 SYDVKM. The junction had 5 bases not matched to a gene; V was cut back by 4 bases and J by 7 bases. CDR3 region: CASSYGQGLGYTF. In DNA form, the CDR3 reads TGTGCCAGCAGTTATGGACAGGGACTTGGCTACACCTTC.

The J gene is TRBJ1-5, the V gene TRBV15; D unresolved. Germline V lookup: CDR1 LNHNV, CDR2 YYDKDF (reference sequence). The CDR3 length is 17 residues. V was shortened by 7 bases and J by 7 bases, with 26 bases between the two germline ends. The CDR3 sequence is CATNGGMPQAQGQPQHF. In DNA, the CDR3 is TGTGCCACCAACGGAGGTATGCCTCAGGCGCAAGGGCAGCCCCAGCATTTT.

J is TRBJ1-1 and V is TRBV11-3; weak D call: TRBD1 (5 bases). The length of the CDR3 is 12 residues. CDR1 and CDR2 from the germline V gene are SGHNT and YENEEA. With 3 bases removed from V and 10 bases from J, the gap between germline ends came to 12 bases. This chain's CDR3 is CASSLSGGRAFF. The CDR3 DNA reads TGTGCCAGCAGCTTGTCGGGGGGTCGAGCTTTCTTT.

CDR3 amino acids: CASSPTRGDNQPQHF. DNA for the CDR3: TGTGCCAGCAGTCCGACTCGGGGGGACAATCAGCCCCAGCATTTT. The chain recombines TRBV27 with TRBJ1-5; D is possibly TRBD1 (5 bases). With 5 bases removed from V and 3 bases from J, the gap between germline ends came to 14 bases. Germline V gives CDR1 MNHEY, CDR2 SMNVEV (reference sequence). The CDR3 is made up of 15 amino acids.

This clone was found a few times. The same CDR3 is also encoded by other DNA sequences in this sample. This rearrangement joins TRBV3-1 (or the pseudogene TRBV3-2) to TRBJ1-5; D perhaps matches TRBD1 (5 bases). CDR1 is LGHDT and CDR2 is YNNKEL in the germline V gene (reference sequence). V dropped 1 base and J dropped 5 bases, with 9 bases sitting between them. The CDR3 consists of 14 residues. The CDR3 spells CASSQGGGDQPQHF. As DNA, the CDR3 is TGTGCCAGCAGCCAAGGGGGCGGGGATCAGCCCCAGCATTTT.

The chain has TRBV9 and TRBJ2-2; D is uncertain. Trimming cost V 4 bases and J 1 base, with 11 bases left between them. In germline, CDR1 is SGDLS, CDR2 YYNGEE. This CDR3 has 15 amino acids. The CDR3 bases are TGTGCCAGCAGCCCGCTCCGGGTGAACACCGGGGAGCTGTTTTTT. Its protein product is CASSPLRVNTGELFF.

The V gene is TRBV15, the J gene TRBJ2-1; 16 positions agree with TRBD2. This CDR3 region has 18 residues. The V gene end was trimmed by 3 bases and the J gene end by 0 bases; junction bases not matched to a gene: 2. Germline V gives CDR1 LNHNV, CDR2 YYDKDF (reference sequence). The CDR3 nucleotides read TGTGCCACCAGCAGGGGACTAGCGGGAGGGAGCTCCTACAATGAGCAGTTCTTC. Translated, it gives CATSRGLAGGSSYNEQFF.

This chain joins TRBV6-6 and TRBJ2-2; a weak D match, TRBD2 (7 bases). CDR1 and CDR2 (germline): MNHNY, SVGAGI (reference sequence). With 11 bases removed from V and 5 bases from J, the gap between germline ends came to 18 bases. CDR3 length equals 14 residues. The CDR3 nucleotides read TGTGCCGGGGGGGGCGGCGCGGGAACCGGGGAGCTGTTTTTT. Amino acids: CAGGGGAGTGELFF.

This clone was observed a handful of times. The chain carries TRBV3-1 (or the pseudogene TRBV3-2) and TRBJ1-5; the D gene is possibly TRBD1 (6 bases). This CDR3 spans 12 amino acids. V was cut by 6 bases and J by 6 bases, with 9 bases left in between. Germline lookup yields CDR1 LGHDT and CDR2 YNNKEL (reference sequence). CDR3 sequence (DNA): TGTGCCAGCAGACAGGGTAGTCAGCCCCAGCATTTT. This translates into CASRQGSQPQHF.

The chain links TRBV12-3 or TRBV12-4 to TRBJ2-7; possibly TRBD2 for D (5 bases). There are 13 residues in the CDR3. The V end lost 5 bases, the J end lost 3 bases, and 11 bases lay between the germline ends. CDR3 in DNA: TGTGCCAGCAGTACCGGGGTTGACTACGAGCAGTACTTC. Encoded protein: CASSTGVDYEQYF.

The chain links TRBV6-5 to TRBJ1-2, with no clear D. With 2 bases removed from V and 4 bases from J, the gap between germline ends came to 14 bases. CDR1 and CDR2 from the germline V gene are MNHEY and SVGAGI. This CDR3 comprises 15 residues. CDR3 coding DNA: TGTGCCAGCAGTTACGGTCAGGCCCAGACCTATGGCTACACCTTC. Its protein is CASSYGQAQTYGYTF.

This chain joins TRBV5-6 and TRBJ2-7; 7 bases match TRBD2. CDR1 SGHDT and CDR2 YYEEEE come from the germline V gene. V lost 4 bases to trimming and J lost 4 bases; unmatched junction nucleotides: 14. CDR3 length: 16 residues. CDR3: CASSPRSSGRGYEQYF. The CDR3 DNA reads as TGTGCCAGCAGCCCGCGATCAAGTGGGAGGGGTTACGAGCAGTACTTC.

The genes are TRBV3-1 (or the pseudogene TRBV3-2) and TRBJ1-3; D gene unclear. This CDR3 has 15 residues. V was pared by 2 bases and J by 0 bases, with 8 bases between. CDR1 is LGHDT, CDR2 YNNKEL, per germline (reference sequence). CDR3 in DNA: TGTGCCAGCAGCCAATGGCAAGACTCTGGAAACACCATATATTTT. Translating gives CASSQWQDSGNTIYF.

In its sample, this clone was seen a few times. V and J are TRBV6-2 or TRBV6-3 and TRBJ2-1; TRBD1 matches at 7 bases. The CDR3 has 12 amino acids. V dropped 5 bases and J dropped 9; count of bases not matched to a gene: 4. CDR1 MNHEY and CDR2 SVGEGT come from the germline V gene. CDR3 coding DNA: TGTGCCAGCAGTCAACAGGGGCTTGAGCAGTTCTTC. Encoded protein: CASSQQGLEQFF.

This clone was observed a few times. V gene TRBV11-1 combines with J gene TRBJ2-7; D ambiguous. The V gene's germline CDR1 is SGHAT and CDR2 FQDESV (reference sequence). This CDR3 spans 15 amino acids. The V gene lost 1 base and the J gene lost 0 bases, with 10 bases spanning the gap. The CDR3 nucleotides are TGTGCCAGCAGCTTAGACGTTGACATCTCCTACGAGCAGTACTTC. It is translated as CASSLDVDISYEQYF.

This clone was seen once. The J gene is TRBJ1-1, the V gene TRBV18; TRBD1 matches at 9 bases. Germline values: CDR1 KGHSH, CDR2 LQKENI. V shed 5 bases, J shed 4 bases, and the junction held 5 bases outside the gene matches. This CDR3 region has 14 residues. In nucleotides, the CDR3 is TGTGCCAGCTCAACGACGGACAGGGGCACTGAAGCTTTCTTT. Encoded protein: CASSTTDRGTEAFF.

This chain connects TRBV6-5 to TRBJ2-5, with 10 bases identical to TRBD2. Trimming removed 2 bases from V and 4 bases from J; junction bases left unmatched: 4. This CDR3 spans 15 amino acids. Germline V gene sequence: CDR1 MNHEY, CDR2 SVGAGI. The CDR3: CASSYASGSLETQYF. CDR3 bases: TGTGCCAGCAGTTACGCTAGCGGGAGTCTAGAGACCCAGTACTTC.

The chain couples TRBV7-2 to TRBJ2-3; the match to TRBD2 covers 7 bases. With V trimmed by 5 bases and J by 6 bases, 11 bases remained unmatched. The CDR3 has 15 residues. CDR1 and CDR2 (germline): SGHTA, FQGNSA. The CDR3 region is CASSLGGGAEDTQYF. In DNA form, the CDR3 reads TGTGCCAGCAGCCTGGGGGGGGGAGCGGAGGATACGCAGTATTTT.

The DNA of the CDR3 is TGCGCCAGCAAGCGGGGGTTCACAGATACGCAGTATTTT. As protein: CASKRGFTDTQYF. The chain is built from TRBV5-1 and TRBJ2-3; 8 bases match TRBD2. This CDR3 is built from 13 residues. V trimming: 6 bases; J trimming: 2 bases; junction bases outside the gene matches: 2. Germline CDR1 SGHRS, CDR2 YFSETQ.

The chain links TRBV2 to TRBJ1-1, with 8 positions matching TRBD1. Germline values: CDR1 SNHLY, CDR2 FYNNEI. The CDR3 consists of 13 residues. J was trimmed by 6 bases and V by 7 bases; bases with no gene match: 7. In DNA, the CDR3 is TGTGCCAGCACCCGGACAGGGCGGGCTGAAGCTTTCTTT. Protein product: CASTRTGRAEAFF.